Listed below are T cell receptor beta chains from one sample, sequenced in a study of cytotoxic CD8 clonotypes in ibrutinib-treated CLL. Libraries were prepared by immunoSEQ multiplex PCR; TCRdb keeps only in-frame clonotypes and omits some of them. The table has 150,000 to 200,000 clones, around nine tenths seen once. Specimen: PBMCs, collected at disease progression, from a patient treated with ibrutinib. The source is a human donor with chronic lymphocytic leukemia. Each CDR3 is given with its conserved first and last residue. D genes are given only for firm matches. Size tells how often a clone was seen (once, few, many) or the class of an expanded clone, and some rows leave it out.

abundance | j_gene | d_gene | v_gene | CDR3aa | CDR3nt
once | TRBJ1-1 | TRBD1 | TRBV18 | CASSPKPGTGLRNTEAFF | TGTGCCAGCTCACCTAAACCCGGGACAGGGCTCCGAAACACTGAAGCTTTCTTT
- | TRBJ2-1 | TRBD2 | TRBV15 | CATSRARLAGGWEQFF | TGTGCCACCAGCAGAGCCAGACTAGCGGGAGGGTGGGAGCAGTTCTTC
- | TRBJ2-2 | TRBD1 | TRBV5-1 | CASSAGQGGNTGELFF | TGCGCCAGCAGCGCCGGACAGGGGGGAAACACCGGGGAGCTGTTTTTT
- | TRBJ1-1 | - | TRBV5-4 | CASSLNLAGPNTEAFF | TGTGCCAGCAGCTTGAACTTGGCAGGACCGAACACTGAAGCTTTCTTT
- | TRBJ2-1 | - | TRBV28 | CASRKTRAINEQFF | TGTGCCAGCAGGAAAACGCGTGCAATCAATGAGCAGTTCTTC
once | TRBJ1-5 | TRBD1 | TRBV28 | CASSRQGDSNQPQHF | TGTGCCAGCAGTAGACAGGGTGATAGCAATCAGCCCCAGCATTTT
- | TRBJ2-5 | TRBD2 | TRBV7-2 | CASSSRGGLAAQETQYF | TGTGCCAGCAGCTCTCGGGGGGGACTAGCGGCGCAAGAGACCCAGTACTTC
- | TRBJ1-3 | - | TRBV7-9 | CASSLGAASGNTIYF | TGTGCCAGCAGCTTGGGGGCGGCCTCTGGAAACACCATATATTTT
- | TRBJ1-2 | TRBD1 | TRBV9 | CASRSDRGLDYGYTF | TGTGCCAGCAGATCGGACAGGGGGCTTGACTATGGCTACACCTTC
- | TRBJ2-2 | - | TRBV5-1 | CASSLRQRENTGELFF | TGCGCCAGCAGCTTACGGCAGAGAGAAAACACCGGGGAGCTGTTTTTT
- | TRBJ2-6 | TRBD1 | TRBV6-5 | CASSYEGAVGANVLTF | TGTGCCAGCAGTTATGAGGGGGCCGTTGGGGCCAACGTCCTGACTTTC
- | TRBJ2-5 | TRBD1 | TRBV5-1 | CASRKDRGETQYF | TGCGCCAGCAGAAAGGACAGGGGGGAGACCCAGTACTTC
- | TRBJ2-1 | TRBD1 | TRBV19 | CASIYTGQGAKGEQFF | TGTGCCAGTATTTATACCGGGCAGGGGGCTAAGGGTGAGCAGTTCTTC
- | TRBJ1-2 | TRBD1 | TRBV11-3 | CASSSGTGVLGYGYTF | TGTGCCAGCAGTTCCGGGACAGGGGTCCTTGGCTATGGCTACACCTTC
once | TRBJ2-1 | TRBD2 | TRBV19 | CASSPRLAGGLGSEQFF | TGTGCCAGTAGTCCCCGACTAGCGGGAGGGTTAGGGTCTGAGCAGTTCTTC
- | TRBJ2-3 | - | TRBV21-1 | CASSKASGALADYTDTQYF | TGTGCCAGCAGCAAAGCGTCCGGGGCCCTAGCGGACTACACAGATACGCAGTATTTT
- | TRBJ2-1 | TRBD1 | TRBV28 | CASSRGDRVGNEQFF | TGTGCCAGCAGCCGGGGAGACAGGGTTGGGAATGAGCAGTTCTTC
- | TRBJ1-4 | TRBD1 | TRBV30 | CAWSAGQALFPNEKLFF | TGTGCCTGGAGTGCCGGACAGGCCCTCTTTCCTAATGAAAAACTGTTTTTT
- | TRBJ2-7 | TRBD1 | TRBV19 | CASSARQGAWYEQYF | TGTGCCAGTAGTGCTCGACAGGGGGCTTGGTACGAGCAGTACTTC
- | TRBJ2-2 | TRBD2 | TRBV7-2 | CASSLAALAGPTGELFF | TGTGCCAGCAGCTTAGCAGCCCTAGCGGGGCCCACCGGGGAGCTGTTTTTT
- | TRBJ1-2 | - | TRBV2 | CASTPGGAGYTF | TGTGCCAGCACCCCCGGGGGCGCTGGCTACACCTTC
once | TRBJ1-5 | - | TRBV4-3 | CASSQTLGYVGNQPQHF | TGCGCCAGCAGCCAGACCTTGGGGTATGTGGGCAATCAGCCCCAGCATTTT
- | TRBJ2-7 | - | TRBV27 | CASSFGGREQYF | TGTGCCAGCAGTTTCGGGGGCCGCGAGCAGTACTTC
- | TRBJ1-2 | - | TRBV6-5 | CASSEGANYGYTF | TGTGCCAGCAGTGAAGGGGCTAACTATGGCTACACCTTC
- | TRBJ1-5 | - | TRBV28 | CASSLLAAPNNQPQHF | TGTGCCAGCAGTTTATTGGCAGCTCCCAACAATCAGCCCCAGCATTTT
- | TRBJ2-2 | - | TRBV28 | CASSLDATGELFF | TGTGCCAGCAGTTTGGATGCCACCGGGGAGCTGTTTTTT
few | TRBJ2-3 | TRBD2 | TRBV7-8 | CASRVQRDGDTQYF | TGTGCCAGCCGGGTCCAGCGGGATGGGGATACGCAGTATTTT
- | TRBJ2-5 | - | TRBV2 | CASSEVGETQYF | TGTGCCAGCAGTGAGGTCGGAGAGACCCAGTACTTC
- | TRBJ1-5 | TRBD1 | TRBV5-1 | CASSFRAGGDQPQHF | TGCGCCAGCAGCTTTCGTGCAGGGGGCGATCAGCCCCAGCATTTT
- | TRBJ2-7 | - | TRBV27 | CASNRNGPGEQYF | TGTGCCAGCAATCGAAATGGACCTGGGGAGCAGTACTTC
- | TRBJ1-1 | - | TRBV11-2 | CASSLGVGNTEAFF | TGTGCCAGCAGCCTCGGGGTTGGGAACACTGAAGCTTTCTTT
- | TRBJ2-1 | - | TRBV2 | CASRTASSYNEQFF | TGTGCCAGCAGGACCGCAAGCTCCTACAATGAGCAGTTCTTC
- | TRBJ1-3 | - | TRBV7-9 | CASSSRNTIYF | TGTGCCAGCAGCTCCCGAAACACCATATATTTT
medium-sized | TRBJ1-1 | - | TRBV6-5 | CASSYSPPTEAFF | TGTGCCAGCAGTTACTCGCCTCCCACTGAAGCTTTCTTT
- | TRBJ1-2 | - | TRBV2 | CASSHGQGRGYTF | TGTGCCAGCAGTCACGGGCAGGGAAGGGGCTACACCTTC
- | TRBJ1-3 | - | TRBV7-2 | CASSLQGNTIYF | TGTGCCAGCAGCCTTCAGGGAAACACCATATATTTT
- | TRBJ1-1 | - | TRBV29-1 | CSVGHDAEAFF | TGCAGCGTCGGACACGACGCTGAAGCTTTCTTT
- | TRBJ1-1 | - | TRBV30 | CAWSVRQELGAFF | TGTGCCTGGAGTGTACGGCAGGAGCTCGGAGCTTTCTTT
- | TRBJ2-1 | - | TRBV29-1 | CSAQAGSSYNEQFF | TGCAGCGCACAAGCTGGAAGCTCCTACAATGAGCAGTTCTTC
- | TRBJ1-2 | - | TRBV7-6 | CASSPRPRLNYGYTF | TGTGCCAGCAGCCCCCGGCCGCGGCTAAACTATGGCTACACCTTC
once | TRBJ1-4 | - | TRBV30 | CAWSGGGPNEKLFF | TGTGCCTGGAGCGGGGGCGGACCTAATGAAAAACTGTTTTTT
once | TRBJ1-1 | - | TRBV7-9 | CASSWLGQVNTEAFF | TGTGCCAGCAGCTGGCTGGGACAAGTGAACACTGAAGCTTTCTTT
once | TRBJ2-4 | TRBD1 | TRBV5-4 | CASSLDRAPLNIQYF | TGTGCCAGCAGCTTAGACAGGGCACCACTCAACATTCAGTACTTC
- | TRBJ2-1 | TRBD2 | TRBV7-9 | CASSSTSGSAYEQFF | TGTGCCAGCAGCTCCACTAGCGGGTCGGCTTATGAGCAGTTCTTC
- | TRBJ1-1 | - | TRBV5-1 | CASSLLPPPNTEAFF | TGCGCCAGCAGCTTGCTTCCGCCTCCGAACACTGAAGCTTTCTTT